This T cell receptor (beta chain) was observed in a study of T cell responses to AZD1222 COVID-19 vaccine. Only one count was recorded for this clone. The protocol was immunoSEQ multiplex PCR, while the TCRdb copy is restricted to in-frame clones and leaves out a portion. The profile shows roughly 140,000 clones, around 90% of them singletons. The CDR3 has 14 residues. Germline loops: CDR1 ENHRY, CDR2 SYGVKD. V lost 6 bases, J lost 1 base, and 12 bases lay in between. Pooled in the analysis were second doses at about 4 or about 12 weeks. This rearrangement joins TRBV10-3 to TRBJ2-5; weak D call: TRBD1 (6 bases). The TCR comes from an adult who received the AZD1222 COVID-19 vaccine. This material consisted of peripheral blood, taken 28 days after the second AZD1222 dose. The CDR3 DNA reads TGTGCCATCAGCCCGACAGGATTCCAAGAGACCCAGTACTTC. Translation: CAISPTGFQETQYF.